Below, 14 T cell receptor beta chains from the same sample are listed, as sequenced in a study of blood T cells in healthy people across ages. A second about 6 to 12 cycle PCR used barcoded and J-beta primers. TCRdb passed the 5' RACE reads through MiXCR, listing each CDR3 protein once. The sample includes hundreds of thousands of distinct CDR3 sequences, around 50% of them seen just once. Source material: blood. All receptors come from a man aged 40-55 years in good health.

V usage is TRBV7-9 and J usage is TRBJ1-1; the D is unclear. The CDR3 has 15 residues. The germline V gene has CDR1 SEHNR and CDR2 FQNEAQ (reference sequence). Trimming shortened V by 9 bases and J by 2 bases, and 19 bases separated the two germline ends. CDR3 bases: TGTGCCAGAGAAGCCTTCGGGCAGAATAACACTGAAGCTTTCTTT. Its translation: CAREAFGQNNTEAFF.

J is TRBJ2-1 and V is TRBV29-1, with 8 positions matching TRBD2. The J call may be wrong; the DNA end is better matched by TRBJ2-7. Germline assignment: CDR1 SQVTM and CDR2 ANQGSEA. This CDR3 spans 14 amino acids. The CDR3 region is CSAIGLAGYNEQYF. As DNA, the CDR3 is TGCAGCGCTATCGGACTAGCTGGCTACAATGAGCAGTACTTC.

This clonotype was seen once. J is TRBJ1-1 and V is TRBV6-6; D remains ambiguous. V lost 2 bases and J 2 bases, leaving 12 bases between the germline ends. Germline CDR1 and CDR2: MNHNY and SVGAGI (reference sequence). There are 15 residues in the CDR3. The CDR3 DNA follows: TGTGCCAGCAGTTACATTCTCTCCCCCAACACTGAAGCTTTCTTT. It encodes CASSYILSPNTEAFF.

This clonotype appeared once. CDR3 protein: CASSSDRDNSPLHF. DNA of the CDR3: TGTGCCAGCAGTTCGGACAGGGATAATTCACCCCTCCACTTT. The chain is built from TRBV11-3 and TRBJ1-6; TRBD1 agrees at 8 bases. V lost 6 bases, J lost 5 bases, and 3 bases stayed unmatched. This CDR3 is built from 14 residues. Germline V gene sequence: CDR1 SGHNT, CDR2 YENEEA.

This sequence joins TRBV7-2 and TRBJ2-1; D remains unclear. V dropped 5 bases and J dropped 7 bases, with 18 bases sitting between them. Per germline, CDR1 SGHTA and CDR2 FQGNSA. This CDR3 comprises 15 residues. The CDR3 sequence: CASSQWAAAQNEQFF. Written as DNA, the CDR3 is TGTGCCAGCAGCCAGTGGGCGGCGGCACAAAATGAGCAGTTCTTC.

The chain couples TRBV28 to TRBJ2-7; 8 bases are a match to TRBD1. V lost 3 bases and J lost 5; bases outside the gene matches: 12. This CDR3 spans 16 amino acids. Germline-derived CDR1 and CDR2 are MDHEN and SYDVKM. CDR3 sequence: CASSFYGQGKGDEQYF. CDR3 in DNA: TGTGCCAGCAGTTTTTACGGACAGGGAAAAGGGGACGAGCAGTACTTC.

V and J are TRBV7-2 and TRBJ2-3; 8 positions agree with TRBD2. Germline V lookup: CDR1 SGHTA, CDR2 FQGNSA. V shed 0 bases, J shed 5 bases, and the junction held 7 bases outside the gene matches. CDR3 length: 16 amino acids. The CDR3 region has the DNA TGTGCCAGCAGCTTAGCGCGGAGCGGGAGTGGAGATACGCAGTATTTT. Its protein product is CASSLARSGSGDTQYF.

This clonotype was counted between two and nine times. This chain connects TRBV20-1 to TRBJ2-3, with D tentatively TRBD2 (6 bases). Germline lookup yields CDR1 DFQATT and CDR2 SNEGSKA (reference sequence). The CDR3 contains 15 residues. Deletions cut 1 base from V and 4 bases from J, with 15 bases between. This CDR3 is CSARVAGSGPDTQYF. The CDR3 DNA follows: TGCAGTGCTAGAGTGGCGGGAAGCGGCCCAGATACGCAGTATTTT.

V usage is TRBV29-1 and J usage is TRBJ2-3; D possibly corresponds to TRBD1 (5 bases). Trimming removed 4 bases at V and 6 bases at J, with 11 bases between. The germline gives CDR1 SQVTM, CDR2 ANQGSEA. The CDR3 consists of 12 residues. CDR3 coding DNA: TGCAGCGTTGTAGTCAGGGCGGATACGCAGTATTTT. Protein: CSVVVRADTQYF.

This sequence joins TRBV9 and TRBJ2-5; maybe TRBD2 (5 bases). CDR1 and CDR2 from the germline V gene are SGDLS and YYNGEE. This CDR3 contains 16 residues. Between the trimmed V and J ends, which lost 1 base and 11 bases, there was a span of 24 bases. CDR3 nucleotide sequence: TGTGCCAGCAGCGTATCTCCTAGCCATGGGTTCAATGAGCAGTACTTC. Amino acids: CASSVSPSHGFNEQYF.

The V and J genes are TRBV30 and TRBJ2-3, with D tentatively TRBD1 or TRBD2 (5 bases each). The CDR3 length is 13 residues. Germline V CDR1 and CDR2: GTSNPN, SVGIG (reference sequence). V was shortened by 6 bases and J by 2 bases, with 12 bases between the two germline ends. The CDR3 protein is CACPGPLTDTQYF. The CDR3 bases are TGTGCCTGCCCGGGACCCCTCACAGATACGCAGTATTTT.

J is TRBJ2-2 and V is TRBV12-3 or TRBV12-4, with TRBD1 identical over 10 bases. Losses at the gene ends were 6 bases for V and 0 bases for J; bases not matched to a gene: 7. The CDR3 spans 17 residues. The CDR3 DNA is TGTGCCAGCAGCCGGATCGGGACAGGGGCGAACACCGGGGAGCTGTTTTTT. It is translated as CASSRIGTGANTGELFF.

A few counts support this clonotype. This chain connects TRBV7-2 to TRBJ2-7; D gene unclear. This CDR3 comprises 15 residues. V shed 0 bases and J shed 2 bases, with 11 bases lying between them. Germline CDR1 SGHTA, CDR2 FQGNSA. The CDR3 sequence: CASSLAGSEAYEQYF. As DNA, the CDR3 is TGTGCCAGCAGCTTAGCGGGATCAGAAGCCTACGAGCAGTACTTC.

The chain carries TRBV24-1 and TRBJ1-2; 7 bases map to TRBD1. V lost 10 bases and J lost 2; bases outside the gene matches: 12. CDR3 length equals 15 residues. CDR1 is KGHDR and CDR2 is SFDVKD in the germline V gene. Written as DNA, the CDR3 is TGTGCCACGGACAGGCCAACCGGCCTGAACTATGGCTACACCTTC. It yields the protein CATDRPTGLNYGYTF.